This T cell receptor (beta chain) was identified in a study of blood T cell repertoires in COVID-19. Study-level information: Collection of acute and convalescent COVID-19 samples took place in the United States, Italy and Spain.

This clone was detected a few times. TCRdb keeps only in-frame clones here, not all; method: immunoSEQ multiplex PCR. The data hold around 150,000 clones, with roughly 93% observed a single time. Trimming removed 0 bases from V and 6 bases from J, with 12 bases in between. This CDR3 has 15 amino acids. CDR1 and CDR2 (germline): SGHNT, YENEEA. This TCR came from a man aged 18 to 29 with acute or convalescent COVID-19. The specimen sequenced was peripheral blood. The V gene is TRBV11-3, the J gene TRBJ2-1; D may be TRBD1 (6 bases). The CDR3: CASSLEQGVRNEQFF. The CDR3 DNA reads TGTGCCAGCAGCTTAGAACAGGGTGTGCGCAATGAGCAGTTCTTC.